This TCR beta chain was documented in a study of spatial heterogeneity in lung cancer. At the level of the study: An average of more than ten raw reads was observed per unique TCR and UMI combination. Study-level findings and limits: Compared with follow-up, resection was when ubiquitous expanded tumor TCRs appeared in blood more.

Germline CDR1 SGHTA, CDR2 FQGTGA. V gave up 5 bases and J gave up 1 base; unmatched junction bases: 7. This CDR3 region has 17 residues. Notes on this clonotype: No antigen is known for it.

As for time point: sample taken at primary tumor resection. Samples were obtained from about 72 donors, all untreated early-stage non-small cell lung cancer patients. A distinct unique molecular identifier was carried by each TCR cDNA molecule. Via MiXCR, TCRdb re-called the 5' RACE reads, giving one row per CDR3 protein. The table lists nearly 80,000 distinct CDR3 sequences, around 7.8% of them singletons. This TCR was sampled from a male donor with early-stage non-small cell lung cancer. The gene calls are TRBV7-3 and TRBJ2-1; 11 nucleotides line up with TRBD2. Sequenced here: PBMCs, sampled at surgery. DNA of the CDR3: TGTGCCAGCAGCCCCCTAGCGGGAGGACCATCCTACAATGAGCAGTTCTTC. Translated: CASSPLAGGPSYNEQFF.